Described below is a single T cell receptor (beta chain) sequence and its context. Its target is not known. These data belong to a study of a mutant IDH1 vaccine in newly diagnosed glioma. Study context: Before enrollment, patients got radiotherapy alone, temozolomide alone, or mostly the combination.

Some clones are missing from TCRdb's copy, which holds only in-frame ones; the method was immunoSEQ multiplex PCR. The sample carries 92,000 or so clones, approximately 80% recorded once. Looked up from germline, CDR1 is MNHNY and CDR2 is SVGAGI (reference sequence). CDR3 size: 13 residues. The germline V and J ends were trimmed by 4 bases and 5 bases, with 11 bases remaining between them. As to time point: baseline, week 1 (first vaccination visit). Treatment given: pre-vaccination baseline after standard-of-care therapy. Each donor presented with a new WHO grade 3 or 4 astrocytoma that tested IDH1-mutant and showed ATRX loss. Study conclusions and caveats: There were vaccine-induced immune responses in roughly 93% of the patients.

J is TRBJ2-5 and V is TRBV6-6, with D perhaps TRBD1 or TRBD2 (6 bases each). The sequence was obtained from a man between 35 and 55 years old with glioma. Some clones in this sample may be carry-over from other donors' samples. Sequences were derived from PBMCs, sampled from a glioma patient treated with radiotherapy, temozolomide or both. CDR3 sequence: CASSLGGRETQYF. CDR3 DNA sequence: TGTGCCAGCAGTTTAGGGGGGCGGGAGACCCAGTACTTC.